These T cell receptor beta chains were read from a single sample in a study of blood T cell repertoires in COVID-19. The data were produced by immunoSEQ multiplex PCR, yet TCRdb's version contains in-frame clones alone and is incomplete. The sample lists over 140,000 clones, around 82% occurring once. The sample comprised peripheral blood. These receptors were collected from an older woman with acute or convalescent COVID-19. CDR3s include the opening cysteine and the closing phenylalanine or tryptophan. Fields, in order: CDR3 length, D gene, clone size, V gene, J gene, CDR3 DNA, CDR3 protein. A D gene is named only where the DNA matches it firmly. Clone size is not always given. Where it is, it says once, few, many or a class for expanded clones.

len: 17
d_gene: NA
abundance: once
v_gene: TRBV28
j_gene: TRBJ1-6
CDR3nt: TGTGCCAGCAGTCCCCCACCAGGCCGGGAGAGTGATTCACCCCTCCACTTT
CDR3aa: CASSPPPGRESDSPLHF

len: 15
d_gene: NA
abundance: NA
v_gene: TRBV23-1
j_gene: TRBJ2-2
CDR3nt: TGCGCCAGCAGTCCAGTGGGACTGTGGACCGGGGAGCTGTTTTTT
CDR3aa: CASSPVGLWTGELFF

len: 16
d_gene: NA
abundance: NA
v_gene: TRBV5-1
j_gene: TRBJ2-1
CDR3nt: TGCGCCAGCAGCTTGGAGTCGAGGAGCTCCTACAATGAGCAGTTCTTC
CDR3aa: CASSLESRSSYNEQFF

len: 14
d_gene: NA
abundance: NA
v_gene: TRBV6-5
j_gene: TRBJ1-5
CDR3nt: TGTGCCAGCAGGGCAACAGGGTTTTTTCAGCCCCAGCATTTT
CDR3aa: CASRATGFFQPQHF

len: 15
d_gene: TRBD1
abundance: NA
v_gene: TRBV7-3
j_gene: TRBJ2-7
CDR3nt: TGTGCCAGCAGCTTAAGGGCAGGGGGCCGCAACGAGCAGTACTTC
CDR3aa: CASSLRAGGRNEQYF

len: 17
d_gene: NA
abundance: NA
v_gene: TRBV28
j_gene: TRBJ2-7
CDR3nt: TGTGCCAGCAGTTTAGGGGTCGGGGGACAGATTCGCTACGAGCAGTACTTC
CDR3aa: CASSLGVGGQIRYEQYF

len: 16
d_gene: TRBD2
abundance: few
v_gene: TRBV6-1
j_gene: TRBJ2-1
CDR3nt: TGTGCCAGCAGTGCTCAGCCTCCGGGAGGGGTGCTTGAGCAGTTCTTC
CDR3aa: CASSAQPPGGVLEQFF

len: 18
d_gene: TRBD2
abundance: NA
v_gene: TRBV11-3
j_gene: TRBJ2-2
CDR3nt: TGTGCCAGCAGGGCAAGGCTAGCGGGAGCCCTGAACACCGGGGAGCTGTTTTTT
CDR3aa: CASRARLAGALNTGELFF

len: 15
d_gene: NA
abundance: NA
v_gene: TRBV5-1
j_gene: TRBJ1-5
CDR3nt: TGCGCCAGCAGCCCGGACAGCTACAGCAATCAGCCCCAGCATTTT
CDR3aa: CASSPDSYSNQPQHF

len: 14
d_gene: TRBD1
abundance: NA
v_gene: TRBV19
j_gene: TRBJ1-1
CDR3nt: TGTGCCAGTAGTAGCGGACAGGAGTGGACTGAAGCTTTCTTT
CDR3aa: CASSSGQEWTEAFF

len: 12
d_gene: NA
abundance: NA
v_gene: TRBV11-3
j_gene: TRBJ1-2
CDR3nt: TGTGCCAGCAGCCCCCGGGAGGGGGGCTACACCTTC
CDR3aa: CASSPREGGYTF

len: 14
d_gene: NA
abundance: NA
v_gene: TRBV6-6
j_gene: TRBJ2-2
CDR3nt: TGTGCCAGCTGTCCGCGAGGTGGGACCGGGGAGCTGTTTTTT
CDR3aa: CASCPRGGTGELFF

len: 15
d_gene: NA
abundance: few
v_gene: TRBV7-6
j_gene: TRBJ2-7
CDR3nt: TGTGCCAGCAGCTTAGACGTGGGGTCCAGGGACGAGCAGTACTTC
CDR3aa: CASSLDVGSRDEQYF

len: 14
d_gene: NA
abundance: NA
v_gene: TRBV27
j_gene: TRBJ2-6
CDR3nt: TGTGCCAGCAGTTCCCCGGCTGGGGCCAACGTCCTGACTTTC
CDR3aa: CASSSPAGANVLTF

len: 15
d_gene: TRBD1
abundance: NA
v_gene: TRBV30
j_gene: TRBJ1-1
CDR3nt: TGTGCCTGGACAGGGGCAGGGGGCTTGGACACTGAAGCTTTCTTT
CDR3aa: CAWTGAGGLDTEAFF

len: 12
d_gene: TRBD1
abundance: once
v_gene: TRBV11-3
j_gene: TRBJ1-1
CDR3nt: TGTGCCAGCAGCCCACGGACAGGGGAAGCTTTCTTT
CDR3aa: CASSPRTGEAFF

len: 13
d_gene: TRBD1
abundance: NA
v_gene: TRBV28
j_gene: TRBJ1-2
CDR3nt: TGTGCCAGCAGGCCGGGACAGGGGGGAGGCTACACCTTC
CDR3aa: CASRPGQGGGYTF

len: 13
d_gene: NA
abundance: NA
v_gene: TRBV7-2
j_gene: TRBJ1-1
CDR3nt: TGTGCCAGCAGCCACGACAGGAACACTGAAGCTTTCTTT
CDR3aa: CASSHDRNTEAFF

len: 14
d_gene: NA
abundance: NA
v_gene: TRBV15
j_gene: TRBJ1-1
CDR3nt: TGTGCCACCAGCAGAGTTGGAGTAATCGCTGAAGCTTTCTTT
CDR3aa: CATSRVGVIAEAFF

len: 13
d_gene: NA
abundance: NA
v_gene: TRBV5-1
j_gene: TRBJ2-3
CDR3nt: TGCGCCAGCAGCTTGTCCGGGATGGATACGCAGTATTTT
CDR3aa: CASSLSGMDTQYF

len: 12
d_gene: NA
abundance: NA
v_gene: TRBV9
j_gene: TRBJ2-5
CDR3nt: TGTGCCAGCAGTAAGACTGAGGAGACCCAGTACTTC
CDR3aa: CASSKTEETQYF

len: 13
d_gene: TRBD1
abundance: NA
v_gene: TRBV2
j_gene: TRBJ2-7
CDR3nt: TGTGCCAGCATCGGACAGGACCACTACGAGCAGTACTTC
CDR3aa: CASIGQDHYEQYF

len: 17
d_gene: TRBD1
abundance: NA
v_gene: TRBV7-3
j_gene: TRBJ2-3
CDR3nt: TGTGCCAGCAGCTTAAGCGCGACAGGGGCGGGCACAGATACGCAGTATTTT
CDR3aa: CASSLSATGAGTDTQYF

len: 15
d_gene: TRBD1
abundance: once
v_gene: TRBV10-1
j_gene: TRBJ1-4
CDR3nt: TGCGCCAGCAGTGAGTCGGGGACAGGAGTTGAAAAACTGTTTTTT
CDR3aa: CASSESGTGVEKLFF

len: 18
d_gene: NA
abundance: NA
v_gene: TRBV28
j_gene: TRBJ2-3
CDR3nt: TGTGCCAGCAGTTTTCTTCCTTTGCGTCGGTCTGTTACAGATACGCAGTATTTT
CDR3aa: CASSFLPLRRSVTDTQYF

len: 15
d_gene: TRBD1
abundance: NA
v_gene: TRBV5-4
j_gene: TRBJ1-5
CDR3nt: TGTGCCAGCAGCTTTGGGGGACAGGGCAATCAGCCCCAGCATTTT
CDR3aa: CASSFGGQGNQPQHF

len: 14
d_gene: NA
abundance: once
v_gene: TRBV18
j_gene: TRBJ1-1
CDR3nt: TGTGCCAGCTCGAGACTTCCAGCGAACACTGAAGCTTTCTTT
CDR3aa: CASSRLPANTEAFF

len: 14
d_gene: TRBD1
abundance: NA
v_gene: TRBV6-5
j_gene: TRBJ1-2
CDR3nt: TGTGCCAGCAGCCCCGGGGACAGGTCCTATGGCTACACCTTC
CDR3aa: CASSPGDRSYGYTF

len: 14
d_gene: TRBD2
abundance: NA
v_gene: TRBV12-5
j_gene: TRBJ2-7
CDR3nt: TGTGCTAGTGCCCAACCTCCGGGGGGCTACGAGCAGTACTTC
CDR3aa: CASAQPPGGYEQYF

len: 15
d_gene: NA
abundance: NA
v_gene: TRBV5-6
j_gene: TRBJ1-5
CDR3nt: TGTGCCAGCAGCTTGGTAGGGGAAGGCAATCAGCCCCAGCATTTT
CDR3aa: CASSLVGEGNQPQHF

len: 17
d_gene: NA
abundance: NA
v_gene: TRBV3-1/TRBV3-2
j_gene: TRBJ2-7
CDR3nt: TGTGCCAGCAGCCAGGACAAATGCGGGGGCGCGCGCCACGAGCAGTACTTC
CDR3aa: CASSQDKCGGARHEQYF

len: 15
d_gene: NA
abundance: NA
v_gene: TRBV9
j_gene: TRBJ1-3
CDR3nt: TGTGCCAGCAGCGTAGGAACCAGCTCTGGAAACACCATATATTTT
CDR3aa: CASSVGTSSGNTIYF

len: 16
d_gene: NA
abundance: NA
v_gene: TRBV10-3
j_gene: TRBJ1-3
CDR3nt: TGTGCCATCACTCCAAACAGGGTACTATCTGGAAACACCATATATTTT
CDR3aa: CAITPNRVLSGNTIYF

len: 14
d_gene: NA
abundance: NA
v_gene: TRBV15
j_gene: TRBJ1-1
CDR3nt: TGTGCCACCAGCCGCAGGGGTTTTGGGACTGAAGCTTTCTTT
CDR3aa: CATSRRGFGTEAFF

len: 13
d_gene: NA
abundance: few
v_gene: TRBV18
j_gene: TRBJ1-1
CDR3nt: TGTGCCAGCCGCGGGGTCGGGAACACTGAAGCTTTCTTT
CDR3aa: CASRGVGNTEAFF

len: 14
d_gene: TRBD1
abundance: NA
v_gene: TRBV10-3
j_gene: TRBJ2-1
CDR3nt: TGTGCCATCAGTGATTCAGGGGGCTCCAATGAGCAGTTCTTC
CDR3aa: CAISDSGGSNEQFF

len: 13
d_gene: TRBD2
abundance: NA
v_gene: TRBV6-5
j_gene: TRBJ2-7
CDR3nt: TGTGCCAGCACCCGAGCGGGGTATAAGGAGCAGTACTTC
CDR3aa: CASTRAGYKEQYF

len: 15
d_gene: NA
abundance: NA
v_gene: TRBV7-2
j_gene: TRBJ2-1
CDR3nt: TGTGCCAGCAACCTCAAAACTTCCGCCTACAATGAGCAGTTCTTC
CDR3aa: CASNLKTSAYNEQFF

len: 16
d_gene: NA
abundance: NA
v_gene: TRBV19
j_gene: TRBJ2-7
CDR3nt: TGTGCCAGTAGTACACCACGCCAGGGTGGGGCCTACGAGCAGTACTTC
CDR3aa: CASSTPRQGGAYEQYF

len: 15
d_gene: TRBD1
abundance: NA
v_gene: TRBV6-5
j_gene: TRBJ1-1
CDR3nt: TGTGCCAGCAGTTACTCGGTCCGGGACAGGGCCTCCGCTTTCTTT
CDR3aa: CASSYSVRDRASAFF

len: 16
d_gene: TRBD2
abundance: NA
v_gene: TRBV5-1
j_gene: TRBJ2-1
CDR3nt: TGCGCCAGCAGCTTGTTCGGCCTAGCGGGATCCAATGAGCAGTTCTTC
CDR3aa: CASSLFGLAGSNEQFF

len: 16
d_gene: NA
abundance: NA
v_gene: TRBV14
j_gene: TRBJ1-1
CDR3nt: TGTGCCAGCAGCCAAGATTGGCTGACAGGGAACACTGAAGCTTTCTTT
CDR3aa: CASSQDWLTGNTEAFF

len: 15
d_gene: TRBD1
abundance: few
v_gene: TRBV7-3
j_gene: TRBJ1-2
CDR3nt: TGTGCCAGCAGCTCGACAGGGGGCAATGACTATGGCTACACCTTC
CDR3aa: CASSSTGGNDYGYTF

len: 14
d_gene: NA
abundance: NA
v_gene: TRBV28
j_gene: TRBJ2-5
CDR3nt: TGTGCCAGCAGTTTAGTGGAGTACCAAGAGACCCAGTACTTC
CDR3aa: CASSLVEYQETQYF

len: 14
d_gene: NA
abundance: NA
v_gene: TRBV11-3
j_gene: TRBJ1-1
CDR3nt: TGTGCCAGCAGCTTATTTCGGGGAGACACTGAAGCTTTCTTT
CDR3aa: CASSLFRGDTEAFF

len: 16
d_gene: TRBD1
abundance: once
v_gene: TRBV6-5
j_gene: TRBJ1-1
CDR3nt: TGTGCCAGCAGTTACTCGATAGGACAGGACCGACCAAAAGCTTTCTTT
CDR3aa: CASSYSIGQDRPKAFF

len: 14
d_gene: NA
abundance: NA
v_gene: TRBV2
j_gene: TRBJ2-5
CDR3nt: TGTGCCAGCAGTGAATCACAAGTACAAGAGACCCAGTACTTC
CDR3aa: CASSESQVQETQYF

len: 12
d_gene: TRBD1
abundance: NA
v_gene: TRBV28
j_gene: TRBJ2-7
CDR3nt: TGTGCCACCGGACAGGGAATCACCGAGCAGTACTTC
CDR3aa: CATGQGITEQYF

len: 14
d_gene: TRBD2
abundance: NA
v_gene: TRBV4-1
j_gene: TRBJ2-7
CDR3nt: TGCGCCAGCAGCCAAGAAGGTGGGGGGGGCGAGCAGTACTTC
CDR3aa: CASSQEGGGGEQYF

len: 13
d_gene: TRBD1
abundance: NA
v_gene: TRBV29-1
j_gene: TRBJ2-7
CDR3nt: TGCAGCGTTGTACAGGGGGCGACCTACGAGCAGTACTTC
CDR3aa: CSVVQGATYEQYF

len: 13
d_gene: NA
abundance: NA
v_gene: TRBV2
j_gene: TRBJ1-1
CDR3nt: TGTGCCAGCAGTGGAGGGGGGAACACTGAAGCTTTCTTT
CDR3aa: CASSGGGNTEAFF

len: 16
d_gene: TRBD1
abundance: NA
v_gene: TRBV27
j_gene: TRBJ1-5
CDR3nt: TGTGCCAGCAGTTTAAGTGGGACAGGGGTGAATCAGCCCCAGCATTTT
CDR3aa: CASSLSGTGVNQPQHF

len: 15
d_gene: TRBD1
abundance: NA
v_gene: TRBV4-3
j_gene: TRBJ1-4
CDR3nt: TGCGCCAGCAGCCAAGCCGGGACAGGGGGAGCAAAACTGTTTTTT
CDR3aa: CASSQAGTGGAKLFF

len: 13
d_gene: TRBD1
abundance: NA
v_gene: TRBV28
j_gene: TRBJ2-1
CDR3nt: TGTGCCAGCTGGGACAGGGGGCTCTATGAGCAGTTCTTC
CDR3aa: CASWDRGLYEQFF

len: 13
d_gene: NA
abundance: NA
v_gene: TRBV25-1
j_gene: TRBJ1-4
CDR3nt: TGTGCCAGCAGTGAACAGGGGCATGAAAAACTGTTTTTT
CDR3aa: CASSEQGHEKLFF

len: 12
d_gene: NA
abundance: few
v_gene: TRBV25-1
j_gene: TRBJ2-7
CDR3nt: TGTGCCAGCAGCCCCACATCCTCCGAGCAGTACTTC
CDR3aa: CASSPTSSEQYF